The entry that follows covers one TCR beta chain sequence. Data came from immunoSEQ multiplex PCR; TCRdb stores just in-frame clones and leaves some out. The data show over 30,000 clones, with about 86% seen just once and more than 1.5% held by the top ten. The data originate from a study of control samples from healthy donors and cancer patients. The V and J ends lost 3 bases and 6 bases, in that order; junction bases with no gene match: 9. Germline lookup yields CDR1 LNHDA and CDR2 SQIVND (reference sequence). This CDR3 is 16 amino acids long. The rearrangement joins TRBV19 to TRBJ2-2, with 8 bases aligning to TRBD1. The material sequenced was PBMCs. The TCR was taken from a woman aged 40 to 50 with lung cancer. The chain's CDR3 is CASSMGQGAGSGELFF. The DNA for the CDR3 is TGTGCCAGTAGTATGGGGCAGGGGGCTGGGTCCGGGGAGCTGTTTTTT.